The sequence of this T cell receptor (beta chain) was determined in a study of T cell repertoires in cytomegalovirus infection. CDR1 is MNHGY, CDR2 SAAAGT, per germline. Between the trimmed V and J ends, which lost 6 bases and 0 bases, there was a span of 18 bases. CDR3 size: 16 residues. TCRdb itself ran the reads through MiXCR, one entry per CDR3 protein. The sample has approximately 1,000,000 distinct CDR3 sequences, roughly 30% seen once. With respect to this clonotype: Antigen specificity is unknown.

The chain links TRBV6-8 to TRBJ2-7; TRBD1 is a possible D gene (6 bases). This TCR was sampled from a human donor in good health (CMV status not recorded). Some clones in this sample may be carry-over from other donors' samples. The material sequenced was cultured CD8+ T cells from PBMCs, taken from culture after CMV antigen stimulation. DNA of the CDR3: TGTGCCAGCAGACCGACAGGAGATCTTAGCTCCTACGAGCAGTACGTC. This gives the protein CASRPTGDLSSYEQYV.